These T cell receptor beta chains were read from a single sample in a study of T cell changes during pregnancy in multiple sclerosis. The repertoire was sequenced with immunoSEQ multiplex PCR; TCRdb's copy has only in-frame clones and lacks some. The sample shows about 42,000 clones, more than 90% of them seen only once. Specimen: CD4+ T cells from peripheral blood mononuclear cells, collected in the second trimester of pregnancy. These receptor sequences come from a female donor in good health, enrolled as a control in a pregnancy study. Each CDR3 is given with its conserved first and last residue. A D gene is named only where the DNA matches it firmly. Size is omitted from some rows. Given values are once, few, many or a class for expanded clones.

. | . | TRBJ1-4 | TRBV7-9 | CASSLYGRGEKLFF | TGTGCCAGCAGCTTGTATGGGAGAGGTGAAAAACTGTTTTTT
. | . | TRBJ1-2 | TRBV5-1 | CASSLDPGGSGYTF | TGCGCCAGCAGCTTGGACCCCGGGGGGTCTGGCTACACCTTC
. | TRBD1 | TRBJ2-1 | TRBV5-5 | CASSSTGTGDRLDEQFF | TGTGCCAGCAGCTCTACCGGGACAGGGGATCGGTTGGATGAGCAGTTCTTC
. | . | TRBJ1-5 | TRBV11-2 | CASSSQEGNQPQHF | TGTGCCAGCAGCTCGCAGGAGGGCAATCAGCCCCAGCATTTT
few | . | TRBJ1-2 | TRBV10-3 | CAIKDSQKNYGYTF | TGTGCCATCAAGGACTCGCAGAAAAACTATGGCTACACCTTC
. | TRBD1 | TRBJ2-7 | TRBV28 | CASSLAQGQASSEQYF | TGTGCCAGCAGTTTGGCCCAGGGACAGGCTTCCTCCGAGCAGTACTTC
. | TRBD1 | TRBJ1-1 | TRBV27 | CASRGTVNTEAFF | TGTGCCAGCAGGGGGACAGTTAACACTGAAGCTTTCTTT
. | . | TRBJ1-1 | TRBV19 | CATDSNTEAFF | TGTGCCACCGACAGCAACACTGAAGCTTTCTTT
. | . | TRBJ1-4 | TRBV15 | CATSRVRGADEKLFF | TGTGCCACCAGCAGAGTTCGGGGGGCTGATGAAAAACTGTTTTTT
once | TRBD1 | TRBJ1-5 | TRBV4-1 | CASSPLGTGFNQPQHF | TGCGCCAGCAGCCCCCTGGGGACAGGGTTCAATCAGCCCCAGCATTTT
. | . | TRBJ2-3 | TRBV7-2 | CASSPPWRDTQYF | TGTGCCAGCAGCCCCCCTTGGAGGGACACGCAGTATTTT
. | . | TRBJ1-2 | TRBV7-8 | CASSPQTTAGYGYTF | TGTGCCAGCAGCCCACAAACCACTGCGGGCTATGGCTACACCTTC
. | TRBD1 | TRBJ1-4 | TRBV2 | CASSDRGTDEKLFF | TGTGCCAGCAGTGACCGCGGGACAGATGAAAAACTGTTTTTT
. | TRBD1 | TRBJ2-3 | TRBV4-2 | CASSQPGQGHTDTQYF | TGTGCCAGCAGCCAACCGGGACAGGGACACACAGATACGCAGTATTTT
. | . | TRBJ2-2 | TRBV10-1 | CASSERTVSKLFF | TGCGCCAGCAGTGAGCGGACAGTCTCGAAGCTGTTTTTT
. | TRBD1 | TRBJ1-5 | TRBV10-2 | CASTGGQGDQPQHF | TGCGCCAGCACAGGTGGACAGGGAGATCAGCCCCAGCATTTT
. | TRBD1 | TRBJ2-5 | TRBV6-5 | CASSPRDRQQYF | TGTGCCAGCAGTCCCCGGGACAGGCAGCAGTACTTC
. | . | TRBJ1-5 | TRBV18 | CASSSKGDQPQHF | TGTGCCAGCTCATCAAAGGGGGATCAGCCCCAGCATTTT
. | . | TRBJ2-5 | TRBV11-3 | CASSLTGSQETQYF | TGTGCCAGCAGCTTAACGGGGTCGCAAGAGACCCAGTACTTC
. | . | TRBJ2-1 | TRBV11-2 | CASSLDTSPGRGQFF | TGTGCCAGCAGCTTAGATACCAGCCCGGGGCGGGGGCAGTTCTTC
once | TRBD1 | TRBJ2-5 | TRBV6-5 | CASIQRGGGETQYF | TGTGCCAGCATTCAACGAGGGGGCGGGGAGACCCAGTACTTC
. | TRBD1 | TRBJ2-2 | TRBV14 | CASSPVDRTGELFF | TGTGCCAGCAGCCCCGTGGACAGGACCGGGGAGCTGTTTTTT
. | . | TRBJ2-2 | TRBV10-3 | CAISGGGSLTGELFF | TGTGCCATCAGTGGGGGGGGCTCTCTGACCGGGGAGCTGTTTTTT
. | . | TRBJ2-7 | TRBV19 | CASSIRPGYEQYF | TGTGCCAGTAGTATCAGGCCTGGCTACGAGCAGTACTTC
. | . | TRBJ2-1 | TRBV9 | CASSGTGTPGRGEQFF | TGTGCCAGCAGCGGCACCGGGACACCTGGTCGTGGTGAGCAGTTCTTC
. | . | TRBJ1-2 | TRBV4-2 | CASSQALYGYTF | TGTGCCAGCAGCCAAGCCCTGTATGGCTACACCTTC
. | TRBD1 | TRBJ2-1 | TRBV11-3 | CASSYSGTGAYNEQFF | TGTGCCAGCAGCTATTCCGGGACAGGGGCCTACAATGAGCAGTTCTTC
. | TRBD2 | TRBJ2-3 | TRBV9 | CASSSRTSGQYF | TGTGCCAGCAGCTCAAGGACTAGCGGGCAGTATTTT
. | . | TRBJ2-3 | TRBV5-1 | CASSLVGAGTDTQYF | TGCGCCAGCAGCTTGGTGGGAGCGGGCACAGATACGCAGTATTTT
. | . | TRBJ2-4 | TRBV6-5 | CASSSVEAAKNIQYF | TGTGCCAGCAGTTCCGTTGAAGCCGCCAAAAACATTCAGTACTTC
. | . | TRBJ2-3 | TRBV20-1 | CSATEGDTQYF | TGCAGTGCTACAGAGGGCGATACGCAGTATTTT
once | TRBD2 | TRBJ2-3 | TRBV6-4 | CASSSGASTDTQYF | TGTGCCAGTTCTAGCGGGGCCTCCACAGATACGCAGTATTTT
. | . | TRBJ2-7 | TRBV7-3 | CASSLGQTGSYEQYF | TGTGCCAGCAGCCTCGGACAGACGGGCTCCTACGAGCAGTACTTC
. | . | TRBJ2-7 | TRBV7-9 | CASTRNEGGEQYF | TGTGCCAGCACCCGGAATGAGGGGGGGGAGCAGTACTTC
. | TRBD1 | TRBJ2-5 | TRBV7-9 | CASSLGQGAYGETQYF | TGTGCCAGCAGCCTCGGACAGGGGGCGTACGGAGAGACCCAGTACTTC
. | TRBD2 | TRBJ2-7 | TRBV4-2 | CASSRERGGHEQYF | TGTGCCAGCAGCCGGGAGCGGGGGGGCCACGAGCAGTACTTC
. | . | TRBJ2-3 | TRBV5-4 | CASSLGGRTTDTQYF | TGTGCCAGCAGCTTGGGAGGGAGAACCACAGATACGCAGTATTTT
. | TRBD1 | TRBJ1-2 | TRBV18 | CASSPQGAYGYTF | TGTGCCAGCTCACCGCAGGGGGCTTATGGCTACACCTTC
. | . | TRBJ2-2 | TRBV6-1 | CATPDSNTGELFF | TGTGCCACCCCCGACAGTAACACCGGGGAGCTGTTTTTT
. | TRBD1 | TRBJ1-4 | TRBV28 | CASSSGDRGIEKLFF | TGTGCCAGCAGTTCTGGGGACAGGGGTATCGAAAAACTGTTTTTT
. | . | TRBJ2-2 | TRBV28 | CASRGATGELFF | TGTGCCAGCAGGGGCGCAACCGGGGAGCTGTTTTTT
. | . | TRBJ2-5 | TRBV4-3 | CASSQGQEPHSVQYF | TGCGCCAGCAGCCAAGGACAGGAACCTCATTCGGTCCAGTACTTC
. | . | TRBJ2-1 | TRBV5-1 | CASSTRLHKGSYNEQFF | TGCGCCAGCAGCACTCGACTACATAAGGGCTCCTACAATGAGCAGTTCTTC
. | . | TRBJ2-7 | TRBV7-9 | CASSLGHGVSYEQYF | TGTGCCAGCAGCTTGGGCCACGGTGTGTCCTACGAGCAGTACTTC
. | TRBD1 | TRBJ2-1 | TRBV7-8 | CASSLGFGTGSDEQFF | TGTGCCAGCAGCCTAGGATTCGGGACAGGGTCCGATGAGCAGTTCTTC
few | . | TRBJ2-5 | TRBV30 | CAWAGGPKETQYF | TGTGCCTGGGCCGGGGGGCCGAAAGAGACCCAGTACTTC
. | . | TRBJ2-5 | TRBV12-5 | CASGGGSLGETQYF | TGTGCTAGTGGTGGCGGGTCACTAGGAGAGACCCAGTACTTC
. | . | TRBJ2-7 | TRBV11-2 | CASSLTTYEQYF | TGTGCCAGCAGCTTGACTACCTACGAGCAGTACTTC
. | TRBD2 | TRBJ2-7 | TRBV18 | CASSHILAGGIYEQYF | TGTGCCAGCTCACACATATTAGCGGGAGGGATCTACGAGCAGTACTTC
. | . | TRBJ1-2 | TRBV11-1 | CASSFGSNYGYTF | TGTGCCAGCAGCTTTGGCTCTAACTATGGCTACACCTTC
once | . | TRBJ2-5 | TRBV30 | CAWSVQAQETQYF | TGTGCCTGGAGTGTCCAGGCCCAAGAGACCCAGTACTTC
. | TRBD1 | TRBJ1-3 | TRBV7-2 | CASSGDRASGNTIYF | TGTGCCAGCAGTGGAGACAGGGCCTCTGGAAACACCATATATTTT
. | . | TRBJ1-2 | TRBV27 | CASSSSGTYGYTF | TGTGCCAGCAGTTCCTCGGGTACCTATGGCTACACCTTC
. | TRBD2 | TRBJ2-1 | TRBV27 | CASSFGLAGGNEQFF | TGTGCCAGCAGTTTCGGACTAGCGGGGGGGAATGAGCAGTTCTTC